This TCR beta chain was profiled in a study of T cell repertoires in cytomegalovirus infection. About the research overall: Recently identified HLA-C-restricted CMV epitopes were among the peptides used. Evidence of both CMV infection and a matching HLA type came from public TCR beta signatures. General study findings and limits: Dominant in the ex vivo response were TCR beta clonotypes restricted by HLA-C and specific for CMV. Public TCR beta family frequency separated CMV-and-HLA carriers, including in an independent cohort.

TCRdb fed the reads into MiXCR, producing one record per CDR3 protein. The sample contains 650,000 to 900,000 distinct CDR3 sequences, around a third of which appear only once. About this clonotype: The antigen remains undetermined.

CDR3 length: 13 amino acids. CDR1 is SGDLS and CDR2 is YYNGEE in the germline V gene. The V end was cut by 0 bases, the J end by 7 bases, with 10 bases between. Sample: cultured CD8+ T cells from PBMCs, taken from culture after CMV antigen stimulation. The sequence was collected from a human donor in good health (CMV status not recorded). Some clones in this sample may be carry-over from other donors' samples. V gene TRBV9 combines with J gene TRBJ1-1; maybe TRBD1 (5 bases). Here the CDR3 DNA reads TGTGCCAGCAGCGTAGGCGGGGGAGGTGAAGCTTTCTTT. Protein: CASSVGGGGEAFF.